The 27 T cell receptor beta chains presented below share a single source sample, sequenced in a study of blood T cell repertoires in COVID-19 (TCRdb year 2020). Library preparation employed the immunoSEQ multiplex PCR assay. Entries here come from immuneACCESS through TCRdb and include only in-frame sequences with V and J called. Some clones fail to appear in such tables; in the studies checked, an unresolved V gene covers under half of the shortfall, and the cause of the remainder is unknown. The sample contains 30,000 to 35,000 clones, around 80% of them found a single time. The biggest ten clones account for approximately 41% of the sample. The sample consisted of peripheral blood. The receptors shown here come from an elderly man with active or convalescent COVID-19.

The chain carries TRBV25-1 and TRBJ1-2, with 9 nucleotides matching TRBD1. The CDR3 totals 16 residues. Losses at the gene ends were 4 bases for V and 6 bases for J; bases not matched to a gene: 12. Germline V gene lookup returns CDR1 MGHDK and CDR2 SYGVNS. CDR3 nucleotide sequence: TGTGCCAGCAGTGCCCCGGGACAGGGTATTTATCATGGCTACACCTTC. Protein product: CASSAPGQGIYHGYTF.

This sequence joins TRBV30 and TRBJ1-6; weak D call: TRBD1 (6 bases). CDR3 size: 14 residues. The V and J ends lost 0 bases and 7 bases respectively, with 10 bases between them. CDR1 and CDR2 (germline): GTSNPN, SVGIG (reference sequence). CDR3: CAWSVGAANSPLHF. In nucleotides, the CDR3 is TGTGCCTGGAGTGTGGGGGCGGCGAATTCACCCCTCCACTTT.

The chain recombines TRBV5-1 with TRBJ2-7, with TRBD2 matching 11 bases. The germline CDR1 and CDR2 sequences are SGHRS and YFSETQ. CDR3 length equals 16 residues. V lost 3 bases, J lost 5 bases, and 10 bases stayed unmatched. CDR3 sequence: CASSSLAGASLDEQYF. CDR3 coding DNA: TGCGCCAGCAGCTCACTAGCGGGAGCTTCTCTTGACGAGCAGTACTTC. The full variable domain, rest sourced from reference TRBV5-1 and TRBJ2-7, is KAGVTQTPRYLIKTRGQQVTLSCSPISGHRSVSWYQQTPGQGLQFLFEYFSETQRNKGNFPGRFSGRQFSNSRSEMNVSTLELGDSALYLCASSSLAGASLDEQYFGPGTRLTVT.

The chain is built from TRBV19 and TRBJ1-5, with 8 positions matching TRBD1. After removal of 7 bases from V and 5 bases from J, the junction contained 7 bases not matched to a gene. Germline V gene data show CDR1 as LNHDA and CDR2 as SQIVND (reference sequence). This CDR3 comprises 14 residues. As DNA, the CDR3 is TGTGCCAGTACCGACAGGGGACAGCATCAGCCCCAGCATTTT. Translation: CASTDRGQHQPQHF.

V gene TRBV7-9 combines with J gene TRBJ1-1; TRBD1 matches at 8 bases. Trimming removed 5 bases from V and 4 bases from J; junction bases left unmatched: 3. The CDR3 covers 13 residues. The germline V gene has CDR1 SEHNR and CDR2 FQNEAQ (reference sequence). The CDR3 spells CASSPGQGTEAFF. CDR3 coding DNA: TGTGCCAGCAGCCCCGGACAGGGCACTGAAGCTTTCTTT.

This clone was observed a handful of times. The chain links TRBV2 to TRBJ1-2, with D possibly being TRBD1 (5 bases). Germline V gives CDR1 SNHLY, CDR2 FYNNEI. CDR3 length equals 16 residues. The ends were cut back, 8 bases at V and 0 bases at J, with 19 bases in the middle. The chain's CDR3 is CASGGELGFSNYGYTF. CDR3 nucleotide sequence: TGTGCCAGCGGGGGGGAGCTGGGGTTTTCTAACTATGGCTACACCTTC.

V is TRBV28 and J is TRBJ2-1, with a tentative D call TRBD2 (7 bases). CDR3 length equals 17 residues. The germline V and J ends were trimmed by 6 bases and 6 bases, with 24 bases remaining between them. Looked up from germline, CDR1 is MDHEN and CDR2 is SYDVKM. The CDR3 loop reads CASRKLLGLGGSNEQFF. CDR3 coding DNA: TGTGCCAGCAGGAAACTACTCGGACTAGGGGGGTCCAATGAGCAGTTCTTC.

V and J are TRBV29-1 and TRBJ2-5, with 8 bases aligning to TRBD1. From germline, CDR1 is SQVTM and CDR2 ANQGSEA. J gave up 2 bases and V 6 bases, and 5 bases lay outside the gene matches. This CDR3 region has 13 residues. CDR3 DNA: TGCAGCGTAGACAGGGGCCATCAAGAGACCCAGTACTTC. As protein: CSVDRGHQETQYF.

The V gene is TRBV6-5, the J gene TRBJ2-7, with TRBD2 matching 7 bases. The germline CDR1 and CDR2 sequences are MNHEY and SVGAGI. J lost 3 bases, V lost 2 bases, and 7 bases had no gene match. The CDR3 has 15 residues. The CDR3 nucleotides are TGTGCCAGCAGTTACCCAAGAGGGAGGGTCTACGAGCAGTACTTC. Amino acids: CASSYPRGRVYEQYF.

CDR3 nucleotides: TGTGCCAGCAGTTACTCGCCAGGTGAGAACACTGAAGCTTTCTTT. Amino acids: CASSYSPGENTEAFF. This chain uses TRBV6-5 with TRBJ1-1, with D hard to call. The CDR3 consists of 15 residues. Trimming shortened V by 0 bases and J by 1 base, and 9 bases separated the two germline ends. Germline V gene sequence: CDR1 MNHEY, CDR2 SVGAGI.

The chain recombines TRBV7-9 with TRBJ2-2; D is ambiguous. The CDR3 length is 15 residues. Germline CDR1 reads SEHNR; CDR2 reads FQNEAQ (reference sequence). V was pared by 4 bases and J by 0 bases, with 9 bases between. The CDR3 nucleotides are TGTGCCAGCAGCTCAGGCAGTGCGAACACCGGGGAGCTGTTTTTT. This gives the protein CASSSGSANTGELFF.

The chain combines TRBV15 with TRBJ2-5, with D perhaps matching TRBD2 (6 bases). Trimming stripped 5 bases from V and 5 bases from J, with 12 bases between. The CDR3 contains 13 residues. Germline CDR1 reads LNHNV; CDR2 reads YYDKDF (reference sequence). In nucleotides, the CDR3 is TGTGCCACCAGCGCTAGCGACTCGGAGACCCAGTACTTC. Translating gives CATSASDSETQYF.

This chain's CDR3 is CASNPSGSTDTQYF. CDR3 coding DNA: TGCGCCAGCAACCCGTCAGGTAGCACAGATACGCAGTATTTT. The V call is TRBV5-1, the J call TRBJ2-3, with D uncertain. Per germline, CDR1 SGHRS and CDR2 YFSETQ. Between the trimmed V and J ends, which lost 6 bases and 0 bases, there was a span of 11 bases. The CDR3 covers 14 residues.

This chain connects TRBV11-2 to TRBJ2-7, with 10 bases that match TRBD2. This CDR3 is built from 15 residues. The germline V gene has CDR1 SGHAT and CDR2 FQNNGV. The V segment lost 5 bases and the J segment 3 bases; nucleotides outside the gene matches: 7. CDR3 coding DNA: TGTGCCAGCAGCCCTAGCGGGAGAAGGGGCTACGAGCAGTACTTC. This encodes CASSPSGRRGYEQYF. The full variable domain, with the rest looked up from reference TRBV11-2 and TRBJ2-7, is EAGVAQSPRYKIIEKRQSVAFWCNPISGHATLYWYQQILGQGPKLLIQFQNNGVVDDSQLPKDRFSAERLKGVDSTLKIQPAKLEDSAVYLCASSPSGRRGYEQYFGPGTRLTVT.

V usage is TRBV19 and J usage is TRBJ1-1; D not resolved. The CDR3 has 14 amino acids. The ends were cut back, 5 bases at V and 1 base at J, with 11 bases in the middle. Per the germline V gene, CDR1 is LNHDA and CDR2 is SQIVND (reference sequence). This chain's CDR3 is CASSPAAGNTEAFF. CDR3 in DNA: TGTGCCAGTAGTCCCGCCGCGGGGAACACTGAAGCTTTCTTT.

The chain links TRBV30 to TRBJ2-4; TRBD2 agrees at 8 bases. J was trimmed by 5 bases and V by 0 bases; bases with no gene match: 3. The CDR3 consists of 14 residues. Germline V gene lookup returns CDR1 GTSNPN and CDR2 SVGIG (reference sequence). CDR3 nucleotide sequence: TGTGCCTGGAGTGTAGGAGCGGGAGAAAACATTCAGTACTTC. Its protein product is CAWSVGAGENIQYF.

The chain is built from TRBV9 and TRBJ2-2; TRBD2 matches 11 bases. CDR3 length: 16 amino acids. V dropped 0 bases and J dropped 4; count of bases not matched to a gene: 2. The germline CDR1 and CDR2 sequences are SGDLS and YYNGEE. In nucleotides, the CDR3 is TGTGCCAGCAGCGTAGAACTAGCGGGAGCCACCGGGGAGCTGTTTTTT. This codes for CASSVELAGATGELFF.

The chain uses TRBV30 and TRBJ2-6, with D possibly TRBD1 on 6 matching bases. Germline-derived CDR1 and CDR2 are GTSNPN and SVGIG (reference sequence). Trimming removed 3 bases at V and 3 bases at J, with 15 bases between. This CDR3 spans 16 amino acids. The CDR3 sequence: CAWSLIGGGGANVLTF. DNA for the CDR3: TGTGCCTGGAGCCTAATAGGGGGTGGTGGGGCCAACGTCCTGACTTTC.

The V call is TRBV6-1, the J call TRBJ2-1; TRBD2 matches at 13 bases. CDR1 is MNHNS, CDR2 SASEGT, per germline. The CDR3 covers 18 residues. V lost 4 bases, J lost 1 base, and 7 bases stayed unmatched. DNA of the CDR3: TGTGCCAGCAGTGGAACTAGCGGGAGGGCCCTGTCCTACAATGAGCAGTTCTTC. This gives the protein CASSGTSGRALSYNEQFF.

The CDR3 region has the DNA TGTGCCAGTTTGCAGGGTAGTGAAAAACTGTTTTTT. Its translation: CASLQGSEKLFF. The genes are TRBV28 and TRBJ1-4; D perhaps matches TRBD1 (5 bases). With 9 bases removed from V and 7 bases from J, the gap between germline ends came to 12 bases. The CDR3 is made up of 12 amino acids. Germline V gene lookup returns CDR1 MDHEN and CDR2 SYDVKM.

The chain carries TRBV11-1 and TRBJ2-5; D possibly corresponds to TRBD1 (7 bases). The CDR3 extends over 15 amino acids. The V gene lost 4 bases and the J gene lost 4 bases, with 16 bases spanning the gap. Germline assignment: CDR1 SGHAT and CDR2 FQDESV (reference sequence). CDR3 in amino acids: CASSSYSGGPETQYF. The CDR3 DNA reads TGTGCCAGCAGCTCCTACTCAGGGGGGCCAGAGACCCAGTACTTC.

This chain joins TRBV5-6 and TRBJ2-1, with TRBD2 identical over 8 bases. The CDR3 loop spans 15 amino acids. CDR1 is SGHDT and CDR2 is YYEEEE in the germline V gene. V was clipped by 0 bases and J by 7 bases; unmatched bases: 6. CDR3 loop: CASSLALAGRNEQFF. CDR3 coding DNA: TGTGCCAGCAGCTTGGCCTTAGCGGGGAGAAATGAGCAGTTCTTC.

The J gene is TRBJ1-1, the V gene TRBV3-1 (or the pseudogene TRBV3-2), with 7 bases that match TRBD1. Losses at the gene ends were 3 bases for V and 4 bases for J; bases not matched to a gene: 2. CDR3 size: 13 residues. Germline V lookup: CDR1 LGHDT, CDR2 YNNKEL (reference sequence). Here the CDR3 DNA reads TGTGCCAGCAGCCACGGACAGGTCACTGAAGCTTTCTTT. As protein: CASSHGQVTEAFF.

The rearrangement uses TRBV18 and TRBJ2-3, with D unresolved. The V and J ends lost 0 bases and 2 bases respectively, with 15 bases between them. This CDR3 comprises 17 residues. The germline CDR1 and CDR2 sequences are KGHSH and LQKENI. The CDR3 sequence is CASSPPFKAHHTDTQYF. In DNA form, the CDR3 reads TGTGCCAGCTCACCACCGTTTAAAGCGCACCACACAGATACGCAGTATTTT.

The chain has TRBV4-2 and TRBJ2-7, with 8 bases lining up with TRBD1. The CDR3 covers 16 residues. CDR1 is LGHNA, CDR2 YNFKEQ, per germline. V lost 3 bases, J lost 1 base, and 8 bases stayed unmatched. The CDR3 loop is CASSQRDRRGSYEQYF. In nucleotides, the CDR3 is TGTGCCAGCAGCCAGCGGGACAGGAGAGGGTCCTACGAGCAGTACTTC.

This rearrangement joins TRBV2 to TRBJ2-3; TRBD2 aligns across 7 bases. The CDR3 runs 20 residues. With 3 bases clipped from V and 0 bases from J, the junction kept 18 bases outside the gene matches. Per germline, CDR1 SNHLY and CDR2 FYNNEI. CDR3 residues: CASSDPPREALLQSTDTQYF. For the CDR3, the DNA is TGTGCCAGCAGTGACCCCCCACGGGAGGCCCTACTTCAAAGCACAGATACGCAGTATTTT.

The chain employs TRBV19 and TRBJ2-2; possibly TRBD2 for D (5 bases). There are 14 residues in the CDR3. Germline V gene sequence: CDR1 LNHDA, CDR2 SQIVND (reference sequence). V lost 2 bases and J 6 bases, leaving 10 bases between the germline ends. For the CDR3, the DNA is TGTGCCAGTAGTATATCGGGAACTTCCGGGGAGCTGTTTTTT. Protein sequence: CASSISGTSGELFF.